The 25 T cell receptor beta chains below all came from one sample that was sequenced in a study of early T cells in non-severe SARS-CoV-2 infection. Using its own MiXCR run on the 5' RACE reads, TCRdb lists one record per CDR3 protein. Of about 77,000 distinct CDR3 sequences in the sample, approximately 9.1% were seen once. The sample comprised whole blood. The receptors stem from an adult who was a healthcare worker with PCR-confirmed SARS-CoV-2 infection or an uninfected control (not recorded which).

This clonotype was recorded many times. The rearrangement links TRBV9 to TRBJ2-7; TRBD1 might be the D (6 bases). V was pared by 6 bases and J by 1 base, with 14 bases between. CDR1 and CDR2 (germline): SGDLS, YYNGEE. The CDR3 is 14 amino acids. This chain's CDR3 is CASNPTGASYEQYF. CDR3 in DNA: TGTGCCAGCAACCCGACAGGAGCATCCTACGAGCAGTACTTC.

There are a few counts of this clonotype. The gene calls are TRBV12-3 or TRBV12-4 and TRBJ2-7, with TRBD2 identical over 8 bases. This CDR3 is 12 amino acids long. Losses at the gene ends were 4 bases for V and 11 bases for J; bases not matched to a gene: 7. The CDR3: CASSSSAGVKYF. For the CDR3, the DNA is TGTGCCAGCAGTTCCTCAGCGGGAGTTAAGTACTTC.

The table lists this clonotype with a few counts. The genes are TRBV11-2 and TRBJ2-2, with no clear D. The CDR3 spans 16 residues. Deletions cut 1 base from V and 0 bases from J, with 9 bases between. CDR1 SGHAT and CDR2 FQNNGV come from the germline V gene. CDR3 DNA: TGTGCCAGCAGCTTAGTGCCACTCACGAACACCGGGGAGCTGTTTTTT. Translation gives CASSLVPLTNTGELFF.

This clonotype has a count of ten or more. CDR3 region: CASSFYNEQFF. DNA of the CDR3: TGTGCCAGCAGCTTTTACAATGAGCAGTTCTTC. The V call is TRBV14, the J call TRBJ2-1; D is undetermined. CDR1 is SGHDN and CDR2 is FVKESK in the germline V gene. The CDR3 loop spans 11 amino acids. Trimming took 5 bases from V and 4 from J, leaving 3 bases between them.

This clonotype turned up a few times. CDR3 DNA sequence: TGTGCCATCAGTCTACGAGATGAGCAGTTCTTC. Its translation is CAISLRDEQFF. V is TRBV10-3 and J is TRBJ2-1; D uncertain. Trimming pared 5 bases from V and 8 bases from J, leaving 7 bases between. The CDR3 covers 11 residues. The germline gives CDR1 ENHRY, CDR2 SYGVKD.

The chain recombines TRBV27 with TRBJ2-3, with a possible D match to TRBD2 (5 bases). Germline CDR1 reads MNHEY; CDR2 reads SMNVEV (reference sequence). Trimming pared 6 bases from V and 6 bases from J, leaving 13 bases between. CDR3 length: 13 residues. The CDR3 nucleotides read TGTGCCAGCAGCCCCGGACGGGGTGATACGCAGTATTTT. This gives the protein CASSPGRGDTQYF.

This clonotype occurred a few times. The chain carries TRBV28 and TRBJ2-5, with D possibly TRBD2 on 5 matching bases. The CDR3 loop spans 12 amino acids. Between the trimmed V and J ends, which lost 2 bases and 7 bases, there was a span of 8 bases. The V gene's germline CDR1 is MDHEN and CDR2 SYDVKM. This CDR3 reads CASSLPRGTQYF. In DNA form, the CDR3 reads TGTGCCAGCAGTTTACCTCGGGGGACCCAGTACTTC. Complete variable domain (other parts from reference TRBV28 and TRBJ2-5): DVKVTQSSRYLVKRTGEKVFLECVQDMDHENMFWYRQDPGLGLRLIYFSYDVKMKEKGDIPEGYSVSREKKERFSLILESASTNQTSMYLCASSLPRGTQYFGPGTRLLVL.

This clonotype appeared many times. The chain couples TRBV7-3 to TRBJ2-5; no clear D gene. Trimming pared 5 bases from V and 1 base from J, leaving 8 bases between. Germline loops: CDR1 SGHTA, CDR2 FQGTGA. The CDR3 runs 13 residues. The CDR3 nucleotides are TGTGCCAGCAGCAAGACAATCCAAGAGACCCAGTACTTC. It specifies CASSKTIQETQYF. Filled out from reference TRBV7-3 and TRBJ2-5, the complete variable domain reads GAGVSQTPSNKVTEKGKYVELRCDPISGHTALYWYRQSLGQGPEFLIYFQGTGAADDSGLPNDRFFAVRPEGSVSTLKIQRTERGDSAVYLCASSKTIQETQYFGPGTRLLVL.

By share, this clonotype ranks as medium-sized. DNA for the CDR3: TGTGCCAGCAGCTTGGACAGGTTTGACTATGGCTACACCTTC. This codes for CASSLDRFDYGYTF. The chain joins TRBV7-9 to TRBJ1-2; 7 nucleotides align to TRBD1. The V gene's germline CDR1 is SEHNR and CDR2 FQNEAQ (reference sequence). This CDR3 has 14 residues. With V trimmed by 3 bases and J by 3 bases, 4 bases remained unmatched.

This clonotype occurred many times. The DNA of the CDR3 is TGTGCCAGCAGCGTACAGGGACGAAATACTGAAGCTTTCTTT. Its protein is CASSVQGRNTEAFF. This chain uses TRBV5-5 with TRBJ1-1; tentative D call: TRBD1 (6 bases). V was pared by 4 bases and J by 5 bases, with 15 bases between. Germline CDR1 reads SGHKS; CDR2 reads YYEKEE (reference sequence). This CDR3 region has 14 residues.

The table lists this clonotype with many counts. The CDR3 reads CASSFGQGTPDQETQYF. In DNA, the CDR3 is TGTGCCAGCAGTTTCGGTCAAGGGACCCCGGACCAAGAGACCCAGTACTTC. V usage is TRBV28 and J usage is TRBJ2-5; the D call may be TRBD1 or TRBD2 (5 bases each). Between the trimmed V and J ends, which lost 3 bases and 0 bases, there was a span of 17 bases. The CDR3 has 17 amino acids. Looked up from germline, CDR1 is MDHEN and CDR2 is SYDVKM. The whole variable domain, filled in from reference TRBV28 and TRBJ2-5, reads DVKVTQSSRYLVKRTGEKVFLECVQDMDHENMFWYRQDPGLGLRLIYFSYDVKMKEKGDIPEGYSVSREKKERFSLILESASTNQTSMYLCASSFGQGTPDQETQYFGPGTRLLVL.

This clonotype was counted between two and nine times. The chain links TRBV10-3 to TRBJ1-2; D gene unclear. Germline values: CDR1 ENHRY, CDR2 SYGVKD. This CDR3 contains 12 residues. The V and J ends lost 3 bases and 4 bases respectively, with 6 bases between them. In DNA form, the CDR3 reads TGTGCCATCAGTGACAACCGCTATGGCTACACCTTC. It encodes CAISDNRYGYTF.

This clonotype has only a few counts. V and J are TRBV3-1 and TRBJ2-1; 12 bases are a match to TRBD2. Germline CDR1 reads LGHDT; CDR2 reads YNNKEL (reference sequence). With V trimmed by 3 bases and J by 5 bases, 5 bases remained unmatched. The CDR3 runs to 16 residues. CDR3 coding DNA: TGTGCCAGCAGCCAGAAGCCTAGCGGGAGGGACAATGAGCAGTTCTTC. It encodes CASSQKPSGRDNEQFF.

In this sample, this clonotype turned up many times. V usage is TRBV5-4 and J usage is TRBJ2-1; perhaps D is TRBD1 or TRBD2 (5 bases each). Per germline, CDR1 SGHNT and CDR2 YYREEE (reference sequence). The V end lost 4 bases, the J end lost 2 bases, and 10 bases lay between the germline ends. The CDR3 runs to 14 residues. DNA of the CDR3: TGTGCCAGCAGCCAGGGACCTGCCTACAATGAGCAGTTCTTC. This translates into CASSQGPAYNEQFF.

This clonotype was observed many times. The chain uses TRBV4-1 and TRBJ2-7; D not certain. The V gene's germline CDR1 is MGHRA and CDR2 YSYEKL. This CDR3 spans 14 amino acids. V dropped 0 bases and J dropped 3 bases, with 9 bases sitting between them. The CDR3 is CASSQEGPLYEQYF. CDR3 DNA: TGCGCCAGCAGCCAAGAAGGGCCACTCTACGAGCAGTACTTC.

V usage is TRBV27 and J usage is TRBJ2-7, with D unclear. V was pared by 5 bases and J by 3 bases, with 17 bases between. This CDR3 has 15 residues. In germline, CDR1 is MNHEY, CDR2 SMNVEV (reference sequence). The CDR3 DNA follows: TGTGCCAGCAGTATCGGACCGATTAGCCTCTACGAGCAGTACTTC. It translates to CASSIGPISLYEQYF.

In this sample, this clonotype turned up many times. The CDR3 spells CASSEEGTRSSSYNEQFF. In DNA, the CDR3 is TGTGCCAGCAGTGAAGAGGGGACTCGCAGCAGCTCCTACAATGAGCAGTTCTTC. The chain couples TRBV25-1 to TRBJ2-1; a possible D gene is TRBD2 (6 bases). Germline-derived CDR1 and CDR2 are MGHDK and SYGVNS. Trimming stripped 2 bases from V and 0 bases from J, with 17 bases between. The CDR3 covers 18 residues. Full variable domain (outside the CDR3, taken from reference TRBV25-1 and TRBJ2-1): EADIYQTPRYLVIGTGKKITLECSQTMGHDKMYWYQQDPGMELHLIHYSYGVNSTEKGDLSSESTVSRIRTEHFPLTLESARPSHTSQYLCASSEEGTRSSSYNEQFFGPGTRLTVL.

CDR3 protein: CASSPRGTDNEKLFF. CDR3 nucleotides: TGTGCCAGCAGTCCGCGCGGGACAGACAATGAAAAACTGTTTTTT. The gene calls are TRBV12-3 or TRBV12-4 and TRBJ1-4; 7 bases match TRBD1. There are 15 residues in the CDR3. V shed 5 bases, J shed 5 bases, and the junction held 8 bases outside the gene matches.

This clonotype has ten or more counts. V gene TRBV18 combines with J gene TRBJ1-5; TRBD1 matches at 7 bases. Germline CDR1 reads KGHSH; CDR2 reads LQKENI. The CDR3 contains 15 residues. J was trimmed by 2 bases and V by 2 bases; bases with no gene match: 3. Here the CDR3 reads CASSPTGQGNQPQHF. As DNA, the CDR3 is TGTGCCAGCTCACCAACCGGACAGGGCAATCAGCCCCAGCATTTT.

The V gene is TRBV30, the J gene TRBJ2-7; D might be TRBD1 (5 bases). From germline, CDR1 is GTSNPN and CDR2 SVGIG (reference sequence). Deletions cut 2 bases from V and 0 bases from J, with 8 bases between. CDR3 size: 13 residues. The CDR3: CAWSRQPSYEQYF. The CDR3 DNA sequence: TGTGCCTGGAGTAGACAGCCCTCCTACGAGCAGTACTTC.

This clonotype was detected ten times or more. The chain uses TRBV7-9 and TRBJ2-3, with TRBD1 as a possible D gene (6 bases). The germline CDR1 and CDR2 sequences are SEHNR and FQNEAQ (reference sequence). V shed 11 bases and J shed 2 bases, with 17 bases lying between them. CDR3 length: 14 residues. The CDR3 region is CAHPRDNFTDTQYF. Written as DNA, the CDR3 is TGTGCCCACCCTCGGGACAACTTCACAGATACGCAGTATTTT.

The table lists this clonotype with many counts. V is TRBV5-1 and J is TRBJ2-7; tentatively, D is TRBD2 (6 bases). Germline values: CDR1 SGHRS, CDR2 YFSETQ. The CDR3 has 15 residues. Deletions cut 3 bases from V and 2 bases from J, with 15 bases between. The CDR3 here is CASSYGAGNPYEQYF. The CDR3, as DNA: TGCGCCAGCAGCTATGGGGCGGGGAACCCCTACGAGCAGTACTTC. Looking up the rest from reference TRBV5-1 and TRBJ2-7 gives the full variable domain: KAGVTQTPRYLIKTRGQQVTLSCSPISGHRSVSWYQQTPGQGLQFLFEYFSETQRNKGNFPGRFSGRQFSNSRSEMNVSTLELGDSALYLCASSYGAGNPYEQYFGPGTRLTVT.

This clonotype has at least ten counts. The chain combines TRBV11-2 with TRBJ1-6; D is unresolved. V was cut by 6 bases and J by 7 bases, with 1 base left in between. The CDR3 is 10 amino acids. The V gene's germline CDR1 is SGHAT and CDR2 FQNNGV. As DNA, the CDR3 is TGTGCCAGCAGGAATTCACCCCTCCACTTT. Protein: CASRNSPLHF.

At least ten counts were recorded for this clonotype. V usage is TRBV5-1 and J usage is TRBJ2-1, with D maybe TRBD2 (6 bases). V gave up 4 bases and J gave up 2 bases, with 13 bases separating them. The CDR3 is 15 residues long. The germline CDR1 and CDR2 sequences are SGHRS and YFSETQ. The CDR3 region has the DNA TGCGCCAGCAGCCGGGAGCGGCCTGCCTACAATGAGCAGTTCTTC. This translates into CASSRERPAYNEQFF.

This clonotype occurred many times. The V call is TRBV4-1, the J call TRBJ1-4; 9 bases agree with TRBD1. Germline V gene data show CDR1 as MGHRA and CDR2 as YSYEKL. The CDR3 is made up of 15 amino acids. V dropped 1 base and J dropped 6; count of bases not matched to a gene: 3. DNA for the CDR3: TGCGCCAGCAGCCAAGTGGACAGGGGCGATGAAAAACTGTTTTTT. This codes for CASSQVDRGDEKLFF.